The sequence of this T cell receptor (beta chain) was determined in a study of blood T cell repertoires in COVID-19. Only in-frame clones appear in the TCRdb table, and some are missing; sequencing was by immunoSEQ multiplex PCR. The table lists 430,000 or so clones, 85% to 90% of them singletons. This clone showed up just once. The TCR originated in a man aged 18-30 years with COVID-19, enrolled during active disease. The sample was peripheral blood.

Written as DNA, the CDR3 is TGTGCCAGCTCCACGGGTAACCTCTACGAGCAGTACTTC. Amino acids: CASSTGNLYEQYF. The chain joins TRBV18 to TRBJ2-7; D is unclear. Deletions cut 6 bases from V and 3 bases from J, with 12 bases between. This CDR3 has 13 amino acids. CDR1 is KGHSH, CDR2 LQKENI, per germline.